Below, 20 T cell receptor beta chains from the same sample are listed, as sequenced in a study of read filtering for tumor transcriptome and immune sequencing. The library was built from about 400 ng RNA with molecular barcoded adaptors for alpha/delta and beta/gamma chains. TCRdb redid the calling of the reads with MiXCR, one entry per CDR3 protein. The sample comprises 120,000 or so distinct CDR3 sequences, under 15% of which are singletons, and 11% rests with the top ten. Sequencing was carried out using a population of CD138-negative cells sorted from bone marrow. Receptor source: a donor at least 40 years old with multiple myeloma.

On this clonotype: A much larger clone differs from this one at a single base, so this may be a read error. The CDR3 ends on some other residue instead of the conserved phenylalanine or tryptophan, so this is likely a read error. The gene calls are TRBV6-5 and TRBJ1-5; 7 bases line up with TRBD1. Germline-derived CDR1 and CDR2 are MNHEY and SVGAGI. CDR3 size: 15 residues. V shed 6 bases, J shed 2 bases, and the junction held 7 bases outside the gene matches. CDR3 DNA sequence: TGTGCCAGCAGATCGACAGGGAGAGGCAATCAGCCCCAGCATCTT. Its translation is CASRSTGRGNQPQHL.

The gene calls are TRBV20-1 and TRBJ2-1, with TRBD2 matching over 11 bases. The CDR3 is 15 amino acids. The V gene's germline CDR1 is DFQATT and CDR2 SNEGSKA (reference sequence). V was clipped by 6 bases and J by 6 bases; unmatched bases: 10. For the CDR3, the DNA is TGCAGTGCAGACGGGACTAGCGGAAGCTGCAATGAGCAGTTCTTC. It yields the protein CSADGTSGSCNEQFF.

This clonotype was detected many times. J is TRBJ1-1 and V is TRBV12-3 or TRBV12-4; D uncertain. With 8 bases removed from V and 1 base from J, the gap between germline ends came to 11 bases. The CDR3 is 13 residues long. CDR3 in DNA: TGTGCCAGCCTCTACGCCGGGAACACTGAAGCTTTCTTT. This sequence encodes CASLYAGNTEAFF.

This clonotype appeared many times. The chain employs TRBV5-1 and TRBJ2-1, with TRBD1 identical over 9 bases. The germline V gene encodes CDR1 SGHRS and CDR2 YFSETQ. The junction had 5 bases not matched to a gene; V was cut back by 4 bases and J by 9 bases. This CDR3 contains 13 residues. The CDR3, as DNA: TGCGCCAGCAGCCCCACAGGGGGCCGTGAGCAGTTCTTC. This translates into CASSPTGGREQFF.

This clonotype was detected ten times or more. The V gene is TRBV5-5, the J gene TRBJ2-6; D possibly corresponds to TRBD1 (5 bases). The CDR3 covers 18 residues. The V and J ends lost 0 bases and 0 bases respectively, with 13 bases between them. The germline gives CDR1 SGHKS, CDR2 YYEKEE (reference sequence). CDR3 nucleotide sequence: TGTGCCAGCAGCTTGGTCTACAGGCAAAACTCTGGGGCCAACGTCCTGACTTTC. Its protein product is CASSLVYRQNSGANVLTF.

This clonotype was seen at least ten times. The chain links TRBV19 to TRBJ2-7; 9 positions agree with TRBD1. There are 15 residues in the CDR3. After removal of 4 bases from V and 1 base from J, the junction contained 5 bases not matched to a gene. Germline CDR1 is LNHDA and CDR2 is SQIVND (reference sequence). The CDR3 spells CASSKAGQGSYEQYF. The CDR3 nucleotides are TGTGCCAGTAGTAAGGCGGGACAGGGTTCCTACGAGCAGTACTTC.

This clonotype was counted at least ten times. The J gene is TRBJ2-1, the V gene TRBV11-1; possible D gene TRBD1, 6 bases. Germline-derived CDR1 and CDR2 are SGHAT and FQDESV (reference sequence). V was cut by 0 bases and J by 4 bases, with 28 bases left in between. The CDR3 is 21 residues long. The DNA of the CDR3 is TGTGCCAGCAGCTTAGCGAGTGTCAGGGGCCCTCTGAGAGTGGGATACAATGAGCAGTTCTTC. This codes for CASSLASVRGPLRVGYNEQFF.

This clonotype was seen many times. The gene calls are TRBV12-3 or TRBV12-4 and TRBJ1-2; the D gene is possibly TRBD1 (5 bases). V dropped 2 bases and J dropped 8 bases, with 15 bases sitting between them. This CDR3 is 14 amino acids long. CDR3 DNA sequence: TGTGCCAGCAGTTTACGGGGGACTATTCACGGCTACACCTTC. This gives the protein CASSLRGTIHGYTF.

This clonotype has at least ten counts. The V call is TRBV7-2, the J call TRBJ2-6; 7 nucleotides match TRBD2. The CDR3 has 16 residues. Germline lookup yields CDR1 SGHTA and CDR2 FQGNSA. Trimming at V came to 7 bases and at J to 3 bases, leaving 9 bases not matched to a gene. CDR3 DNA: TGTGCCAGCACCCCCTCTGCGGGAGATGGGGCCAACGTCCTGACTTTC. Translated: CASTPSAGDGANVLTF.

This clonotype was counted at least ten times. This chain connects TRBV6-5 to TRBJ2-2; no definite D call. The germline gives CDR1 MNHEY, CDR2 SVGAGI. V was clipped by 5 bases and J by 2 bases, with 6 bases between them. The CDR3 contains 13 residues. CDR3: CASSTFNTGELFF. CDR3 nucleotides: TGTGCCAGCAGTACTTTTAACACCGGGGAGCTGTTTTTT.

In its sample, this clonotype was seen many times. J is TRBJ2-3 and V is TRBV5-1; tentative D call: TRBD1 (5 bases). The CDR3 loop spans 13 amino acids. Germline-derived CDR1 and CDR2 are SGHRS and YFSETQ. Trimming took off 3 bases at V and 3 bases at J, with 8 bases between the two ends. CDR3 in amino acids: CASSWAGTDTQYF. DNA of the CDR3: TGCGCCAGCAGCTGGGCAGGGACAGATACGCAGTATTTT. The full variable domain, in which reference TRBV5-1 and TRBJ2-3 provide the parts outside the CDR3, is KAGVTQTPRYLIKTRGQQVTLSCSPISGHRSVSWYQQTPGQGLQFLFEYFSETQRNKGNFPGRFSGRQFSNSRSEMNVSTLELGDSALYLCASSWAGTDTQYFGPGTRLTVL.

This clonotype was counted ten times or more. The chain combines TRBV29-1 with TRBJ1-2, with TRBD1 matching 11 bases. Per germline, CDR1 SQVTM and CDR2 ANQGSEA. This CDR3 spans 16 amino acids. Trimming removed 4 bases from V and 4 bases from J; junction bases left unmatched: 11. CDR3 in DNA: TGCAGCGTTGCCGGAATAGGACAGGGGGCTGGCTATGGCTACACCTTC. Protein: CSVAGIGQGAGYGYTF.

This clonotype was seen many times. The chain has TRBV6-1 and TRBJ1-5; maybe TRBD1 (5 bases). V was cut by 5 bases and J by 4 bases, with 9 bases left in between. CDR1 and CDR2 from the germline V gene are MNHNS and SASEGT. This CDR3 is 13 amino acids long. Written as DNA, the CDR3 is TGTGCCAGCAGTTTCGACAGTAATCAGCCCCAGCATTTT. This gives the protein CASSFDSNQPQHF.

This clonotype was counted many times. This chain's CDR3 is CASSETSGVDNEQFF. CDR3 coding DNA: TGTGCCAGCAGCGAAACTAGCGGAGTCGACAATGAGCAGTTCTTC. V is TRBV6-4 and J is TRBJ2-1; TRBD2 matches at 8 bases. This CDR3 comprises 15 residues. Germline assignment: CDR1 MRHNA and CDR2 SNTAGT. The V gene end was trimmed by 6 bases and the J gene end by 5 bases; junction bases not matched to a gene: 9.

For this clonotype: One junction end does not reproduce the germline sequence, and a read error may be involved. The genes are TRBV6-6 and TRBJ1-1; D perhaps matches TRBD1 (5 bases). This CDR3 spans 15 amino acids. Per the germline V gene, CDR1 is MNHNY and CDR2 is SVGAGI (reference sequence). CDR3 DNA: TGTGCCAGCAGTGATAAGGCCAGGGTAGGCACTGTAGCTTTCTTT. Protein product: CASSDKARVGTVAFF.

This clonotype was seen repeatedly, ten times or more. This rearrangement joins TRBV7-8 to TRBJ2-1, with 9 nucleotides matching TRBD2. The V and J ends lost 1 base and 7 bases, in that order; junction bases with no gene match: 11. Germline values: CDR1 SGHVS, CDR2 FQNEAQ. CDR3 length: 17 residues. The CDR3 reads CASSLDGRGGLKNEQFF. Written as DNA, the CDR3 is TGTGCCAGCAGCTTAGATGGGCGGGGGGGCCTTAAGAATGAGCAGTTCTTC.

This clonotype has at least ten counts. The rearrangement links TRBV29-1 to TRBJ2-3; a possible D gene is TRBD2 (5 bases). Looked up from germline, CDR1 is SQVTM and CDR2 is ANQGSEA. With 2 bases removed from V and 3 bases from J, the gap between germline ends came to 12 bases. This CDR3 has 14 residues. The CDR3 region has the DNA TGCAGCGTTGAACGGGATCCGGAGACAGATACGCAGTATTTT. Protein: CSVERDPETDTQYF.

This clonotype turned up a few times. This sequence is one base from a far larger clone and is likely a read error. CDR3: CASSLAGACNEQFF. CDR3 nucleotides: TGTGCCAGCAGCTTAGCCGGGGCCTGCAATGAGCAGTTCTTC. The rearrangement links TRBV7-8 to TRBJ2-1; D may correspond to TRBD1 or TRBD2 (5 bases each). CDR1 and CDR2 from the germline V gene are SGHVS and FQNEAQ. Trimming shortened V by 0 bases and J by 6 bases, and 9 bases separated the two germline ends. The CDR3 covers 14 residues.

This clonotype is a singleton in its sample. The chain joins TRBV6-1 to TRBJ2-7; TRBD1 or TRBD2 may be the D gene (5 bases each). CDR3 length: 15 amino acids. Trimming shortened V by 0 bases and J by 2 bases, and 11 bases separated the two germline ends. The V gene's germline CDR1 is MNHNS and CDR2 SASEGT. CDR3 sequence reads: CASSEAPGRAYEQYF. For the CDR3, the DNA is TGTGCCAGCAGTGAAGCACCAGGGAGAGCCTACGAGCAGTACTTC.

This clonotype occurred many times. This chain connects TRBV28 to TRBJ2-7; the match to TRBD1 covers 9 bases. The CDR3 has 16 amino acids. After removal of 5 bases from V and 2 bases from J, the junction contained 10 bases not matched to a gene. Per the germline V gene, CDR1 is MDHEN and CDR2 is SYDVKM. CDR3 sequence: CASSPSGTGLPYEQYF. In nucleotides, the CDR3 is TGTGCCAGCAGTCCCTCGGGGACAGGGCTTCCCTACGAGCAGTACTTC.